This is a list of T cell receptor beta chains from one sample in a study of Ad26.COV2.S vaccination and SARS-CoV-2 variants. The table came from immunoSEQ multiplex PCR; TCRdb's copy has only in-frame clones and leaves some out. The sample comprises more than 350,000 clones, around 90% of which are singletons, and 12% rests with the top ten. The sequenced sample was peripheral blood, obtained in a trial of Ad26.COV2.S vaccine versus placebo. These receptors all come from a person between 18 and 65 years old who received the Ad26.COV2.S COVID-19 vaccine or a placebo. Both conserved end residues are part of each CDR3. A D gene is named only where the DNA matches it firmly. Only part of the rows carry a size: once, few, many, or a class if the clone is expanded.

j_call,d_call,v_call,clone_size,cdr3_aa,cdr3_nt
TRBJ1-1,TRBD1,TRBV27,-,CASSADRLNTEAFF,TGTGCCAGCAGTGCGGACAGGTTGAACACTGAAGCTTTCTTT
TRBJ2-5,TRBD1,TRBV30,-,CAWTTGGGETQYF,TGTGCCTGGACGACAGGGGGGGGAGAGACCCAGTACTTC
TRBJ2-1,-,TRBV30,-,CAWSGGGTYNEQFF,TGTGCCTGGAGTGGGGGAGGTACTTACAATGAGCAGTTCTTC
TRBJ2-5,-,TRBV19,-,CASSPLIRETTQETQYF,TGTGCCAGTAGTCCCCTAATCCGTGAGACCACCCAAGAGACCCAGTACTTC
TRBJ2-3,TRBD2,TRBV2,-,CASSAPSGGTDTQYF,TGTGCCAGCAGTGCGCCTAGCGGGGGGACAGATACGCAGTATTTT
TRBJ2-1,TRBD2,TRBV18,-,CASSPLLAGVAYNEQFF,TGTGCCAGCTCACCACTACTAGCGGGAGTTGCCTACAATGAGCAGTTCTTC
TRBJ2-7,-,TRBV4-1,-,CASSPEGLRSEQYF,TGCGCCAGCAGCCCGGAGGGTCTTCGGTCCGAGCAGTACTTC
TRBJ1-1,TRBD1,TRBV6-1,-,CASSVAGDRLGPEAFF,TGTGCCAGCAGTGTGGCCGGGGACAGGTTGGGTCCTGAAGCTTTCTTT
TRBJ2-7,-,TRBV27,-,CASSLTGNTYEQYF,TGTGCCAGCAGTTTAACGGGAAATACCTACGAGCAGTACTTC
TRBJ2-3,-,TRBV9,-,CASSVGPRVSDTQYF,TGTGCCAGCAGCGTGGGACCGAGGGTATCAGATACGCAGTATTTT
TRBJ1-2,-,TRBV12-3/TRBV12-4,-,CASRRGEYGYTF,TGTGCCAGCAGGAGGGGGGAATATGGCTACACCTTC
TRBJ2-7,-,TRBV27,once,CASSLSPGARYEQYF,TGTGCCAGCAGTTTATCCCCAGGGGCCCGCTACGAGCAGTACTTC
TRBJ2-1,TRBD2,TRBV7-2,once,CASSSRTRLGNEQFF,TGTGCCAGCAGCTCGCGGACTAGATTGGGCAATGAGCAGTTCTTC
TRBJ1-1,-,TRBV12-5,-,CASGLLRGVNTEAFF,TGTGCTAGTGGTTTGCTAAGGGGGGTAAACACTGAAGCTTTCTTT
TRBJ2-3,-,TRBV7-9,-,CASDRPTQYF,TGTGCCAGCGACCGGCCTACGCAGTATTTT
TRBJ2-3,-,TRBV5-6,-,CASSLGQLSTDTQYF,TGTGCCAGCAGCTTGGGACAGCTTAGCACAGATACGCAGTATTTT
TRBJ1-5,-,TRBV19,-,CASSREAGDSNQPQHF,TGTGCCAGTAGTAGGGAGGCAGGGGATAGCAATCAGCCCCAGCATTTT
TRBJ1-1,-,TRBV6-2/TRBV6-3,-,CASSPLIGVNTEAFF,TGTGCCAGCAGCCCTCTGATCGGGGTTAACACTGAAGCTTTCTTT
TRBJ2-7,-,TRBV6-6,-,CATHWGYEQYF,TGTGCCACCCACTGGGGCTACGAGCAGTACTTC
TRBJ2-1,TRBD1,TRBV25-1,-,CASSRDRGSHNEQFF,TGTGCCAGCAGTCGGGACAGAGGGTCTCACAATGAGCAGTTCTTC
TRBJ1-4,-,TRBV7-2,-,CATASDRSNEKLFF,TGTGCCACAGCTTCGGACAGAAGTAATGAAAAACTGTTTTTT
TRBJ2-5,TRBD1,TRBV12-5,-,CASRTGVQETQYF,TGTGCTAGTCGGACAGGGGTCCAAGAGACCCAGTACTTC
TRBJ2-2,TRBD2,TRBV7-2,-,CASSLMGGTGELFF,TGTGCCAGCAGCTTAATGGGGGGGACCGGGGAGCTGTTTTTT
TRBJ2-5,TRBD2,TRBV4-3,once,CASSQSSGRVETQYF,TGCGCCAGCAGCCAGAGTAGCGGGAGGGTAGAGACCCAGTACTTC
TRBJ1-5,-,TRBV6-2/TRBV6-3,-,CASSVPITSVQPQHF,TGTGCCAGCAGCGTCCCGATCACATCGGTACAGCCCCAGCATTTT
TRBJ2-3,-,TRBV15,-,CATSSAGRGTDTQYF,TGTGCCACCAGCTCGGCGGGACGTGGCACAGATACGCAGTATTTT
TRBJ2-3,-,TRBV7-2,-,CASSLGLGTDTQYF,TGTGCCAGCAGCTTGGGGCTCGGCACAGATACGCAGTATTTT
TRBJ2-4,TRBD1,TRBV5-1,-,CASSLGGRDRKNIQYF,TGCGCCAGCAGCTTGGGGGGCCGGGACAGAAAAAACATTCAGTACTTC
TRBJ2-5,-,TRBV7-2,-,CASSLVPPGVETQYF,TGTGCCAGCAGCTTAGTGCCCCCGGGAGTGGAGACCCAGTACTTC
TRBJ2-5,TRBD2,TRBV5-3,-,CARPGTSEKETQYF,TGTGCCAGGCCGGGGACTAGCGAAAAAGAGACCCAGTACTTC